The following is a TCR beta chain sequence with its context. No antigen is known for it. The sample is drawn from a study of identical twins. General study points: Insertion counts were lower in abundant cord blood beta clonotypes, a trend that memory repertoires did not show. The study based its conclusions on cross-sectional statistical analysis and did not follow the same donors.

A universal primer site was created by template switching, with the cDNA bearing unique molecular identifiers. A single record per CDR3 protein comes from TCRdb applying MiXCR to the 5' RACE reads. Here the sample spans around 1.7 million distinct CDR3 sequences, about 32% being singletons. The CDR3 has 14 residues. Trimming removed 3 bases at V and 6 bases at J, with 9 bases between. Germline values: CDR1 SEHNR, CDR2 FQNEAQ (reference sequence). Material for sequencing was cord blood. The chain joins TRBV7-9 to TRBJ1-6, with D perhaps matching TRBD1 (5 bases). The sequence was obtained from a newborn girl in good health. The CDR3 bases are TGTGCCAGCAGCTTGACAGTGCTTAATTCACCCCTCCACTTT. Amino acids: CASSLTVLNSPLHF.